The 10 T cell receptor beta chains below all came from one sample that was sequenced in a study of blood T cell repertoires in COVID-19. Using immunoSEQ multiplex PCR, the repertoire was profiled, and TCRdb retains in-frame clones only, with some absent. The sample consists of some 150,000 clones, roughly 84% of them appearing once. The sequenced sample consisted of peripheral blood. These receptors were obtained from a woman aged 50 to 60 in a cohort sampled during active or convalescent COVID-19.

The J gene is TRBJ1-1, the V gene TRBV5-3; D perhaps matches TRBD1 (5 bases). TRBV5-3 qualifies as an ORF whose function is uncertain. This CDR3 has 13 residues. V was cut by 0 bases and J by 4 bases, with 7 bases left in between. The CDR3 nucleotides read TGTGCCAGAAGCTTGGCAGGGCGCACTGAAGCTTTCTTT. This sequence encodes CARSLAGRTEAFF.

The chain uses TRBV30 and TRBJ1-5, with a weak D call TRBD1 (5 bases). The CDR3 has 13 amino acids. Germline values: CDR1 GTSNPN, CDR2 SVGIG (reference sequence). V was clipped by 4 bases and J by 3 bases, with 10 bases between them. CDR3 region: CAWNQGDNQPQHF. The CDR3 DNA sequence: TGTGCCTGGAACCAGGGTGACAATCAGCCCCAGCATTTT.

The sample holds one count of this clone. The gene calls are TRBV11-2 and TRBJ1-1; possible D gene TRBD1, 6 bases. This CDR3 comprises 15 residues. The germline gives CDR1 SGHAT, CDR2 FQNNGV. The ends were cut back, 4 bases at V and 1 base at J, with 13 bases in the middle. CDR3 residues: CASSSRGAENTEAFF. The CDR3 DNA is TGTGCCAGCAGCTCCCGGGGGGCCGAGAACACTGAAGCTTTCTTT.

V is TRBV15 and J is TRBJ1-3; D possibly corresponds to TRBD1 (6 bases). The V end was cut by 4 bases, the J end by 2 bases, with 15 bases between. From germline, CDR1 is LNHNV and CDR2 YYDKDF (reference sequence). This CDR3 is built from 16 residues. The CDR3 sequence: CATSTPGASPGNTIYF. CDR3 nucleotide sequence: TGTGCCACCAGCACTCCAGGGGCTAGCCCTGGAAACACCATATATTTT.

This sequence joins TRBV24-1 and TRBJ2-6; TRBD2 might be the D (8 bases). The CDR3 has 18 amino acids. Trimming pared 6 bases from V and 2 bases from J, leaving 19 bases between. Germline V gene data show CDR1 as KGHDR and CDR2 as SFDVKD. CDR3: CATSTGGQGVTGANVLTF. DNA of the CDR3: TGTGCCACCAGTACGGGGGGGCAGGGGGTCACTGGGGCCAACGTCCTGACTTTC.

The rearrangement joins TRBV30 to TRBJ1-2; 9 bases agree with TRBD1. CDR3 length equals 15 residues. V was pared by 1 base and J by 5 bases, with 8 bases of the junction left unmatched. Germline loops: CDR1 GTSNPN, CDR2 SVGIG (reference sequence). In DNA, the CDR3 is TGTGCCTGGAGTGGGATTCGGACAGGGGAATATGGCTACACCTTC. It specifies CAWSGIRTGEYGYTF.

This chain connects TRBV19 to TRBJ2-7; 12 bases are shared with TRBD1. V lost 8 bases, J lost 4 bases, and 6 bases stayed unmatched. Per germline, CDR1 LNHDA and CDR2 SQIVND (reference sequence). This CDR3 comprises 14 residues. The CDR3 sequence: CASQGTGGIYEQYF. Here the CDR3 DNA reads TGTGCCAGTCAAGGGACAGGGGGCATTTACGAGCAGTACTTC.

This chain uses TRBV7-9 with TRBJ1-1, with TRBD1 identical over 9 bases. CDR1 and CDR2 from the germline V gene are SEHNR and FQNEAQ (reference sequence). J was trimmed by 5 bases and V by 5 bases; bases with no gene match: 9. The CDR3 spans 15 residues. The CDR3 coding sequence is TGTGCCAGCAGCACCAGGACAGGGGCTAGTACTGAAGCTTTCTTT. As protein: CASSTRTGASTEAFF.

V gene TRBV7-9 combines with J gene TRBJ2-1, with TRBD2 identical over 9 bases. The trim removed 3 bases at V and 7 bases at J, leaving 7 bases unmatched. Germline CDR1 reads SEHNR; CDR2 reads FQNEAQ (reference sequence). The CDR3 contains 15 residues. The CDR3 region is CASSLGSGGSNEQFF. DNA for the CDR3: TGTGCCAGCAGCTTGGGAAGCGGGGGGTCAAATGAGCAGTTCTTC. Together with reference TRBV7-9 and TRBJ2-1, the CDR3 gives the full variable domain: DTGVSQNPRHKITKRGQNVTFRCDPISEHNRLYWYRQTLGQGPEFLTYFQNEAQLEKSRLLSDRFSAERPKGSFSTLEIQRTEQGDSAMYLCASSLGSGGSNEQFFGPGTRLTVL.

CDR3 sequence: CASSYSRGTDTQYF. The CDR3 DNA follows: TGTGCCAGCAGTTACTCTAGAGGCACAGATACGCAGTATTTT. The chain employs TRBV6-5 and TRBJ2-3; D is unclear. The CDR3 extends over 14 amino acids. Looked up from germline, CDR1 is MNHEY and CDR2 is SVGAGI. V lost 0 bases and J 1 base, leaving 5 bases between the germline ends.